The 30 T cell receptor beta chains below all came from one sample that was sequenced in a study of shared clonotypes between healthy human individuals. Some clones are missing from TCRdb's copy, which holds only in-frame ones; the method was immunoSEQ multiplex PCR. Here the sample spans roughly 2,300,000 clones, about nine tenths being singletons. Specimen: naive CD4+ T cells from PBMCs. Subset indicated: CD45RA+ positively selected. The receptors here all came from a man between 18 and 29 years old in good health. Some clones in this sample may be carry-over from other donors' samples.

The chain couples TRBV9 to TRBJ2-6; 8 bases are shared with TRBD2. This CDR3 is built from 16 residues. Germline loops: CDR1 SGDLS, CDR2 YYNGEE. Germline trimming cut 1 base from V and 3 bases from J; bases unmatched to any gene: 3. The CDR3 nucleotides are TGTGCCAGCAGCGTACTCGGGAGGGTTGGGGCCAACGTCCTGACTTTC. This sequence encodes CASSVLGRVGANVLTF.

The chain is built from TRBV5-1 and TRBJ2-3, with 7 bases aligning to TRBD1. Losses at the gene ends were 0 bases for V and 0 bases for J; bases not matched to a gene: 10. This CDR3 contains 18 residues. Per the germline V gene, CDR1 is SGHRS and CDR2 is YFSETQ. CDR3 DNA: TGCGCCAGCAGCTTGGCGGGACAGTCTATTTCCAGCACAGATACGCAGTATTTT. As protein: CASSLAGQSISSTDTQYF. Looking up the rest from reference TRBV5-1 and TRBJ2-3 gives the full variable domain: KAGVTQTPRYLIKTRGQQVTLSCSPISGHRSVSWYQQTPGQGLQFLFEYFSETQRNKGNFPGRFSGRQFSNSRSEMNVSTLELGDSALYLCASSLAGQSISSTDTQYFGPGTRLTVL.

V usage is TRBV6-1 and J usage is TRBJ1-2; D is uncertain. This CDR3 has 13 residues. V was clipped by 0 bases and J by 4 bases, with 6 bases between them. Per germline, CDR1 MNHNS and CDR2 SASEGT. In DNA form, the CDR3 reads TGTGCCAGCAGTGAAGCGCTCTCCTATGGCTACACCTTC. As protein: CASSEALSYGYTF.

This clone appeared a single time. The chain is built from TRBV15 and TRBJ2-2; 7 bases fit TRBD1. Germline V lookup: CDR1 LNHNV, CDR2 YYDKDF (reference sequence). Losses at the gene ends were 5 bases for V and 6 bases for J; bases not matched to a gene: 9. This CDR3 is built from 15 residues. The CDR3 here is CATSVGTARAGELFF. In DNA form, the CDR3 reads TGTGCCACCAGCGTCGGGACAGCCAGGGCCGGGGAGCTGTTTTTT.

V and J are TRBV2 and TRBJ2-5; 9 nucleotides match TRBD1. The last part of the DNA fits TRBJ2-7 better; the J call may be wrong. CDR3 length: 12 residues. Germline CDR1 reads SNHLY; CDR2 reads FYNNEI. This chain's CDR3 is CASQGQGYEQYF. The CDR3 DNA reads as TGTGCCAGCCAAGGACAGGGGTACGAGCAGTACTTC.

The chain has TRBV7-2 and TRBJ2-3; 12 bases are a match to TRBD1. CDR1 and CDR2 (germline): SGHTA, FQGNSA. The CDR3 loop spans 16 amino acids. V was pared by 5 bases and J by 4 bases, with 7 bases of the junction left unmatched. Here the CDR3 DNA reads TGTGCCAGCAGCCCTCAGGGACAGGGGGCGGCAGATACGCAGTATTTT. Encoded protein: CASSPQGQGAADTQYF.

This sequence joins TRBV7-9 and TRBJ2-7; D possibly corresponds to TRBD2 (6 bases). This CDR3 has 14 amino acids. Germline V gene lookup returns CDR1 SEHNR and CDR2 FQNEAQ (reference sequence). V lost 3 bases and J 3 bases, leaving 12 bases between the germline ends. Here the CDR3 DNA reads TGTGCCAGCAGCTTCGGGGGAGCTGACTACGAGCAGTACTTC. This translates into CASSFGGADYEQYF.

The chain is built from TRBV19 and TRBJ2-7; the D is unclear. Looked up from germline, CDR1 is LNHDA and CDR2 is SQIVND (reference sequence). This CDR3 is 13 amino acids long. Trimming stripped 5 bases from V and 3 bases from J, with 11 bases between. The CDR3 loop reads CASSPYDGYEQYF. The CDR3, as DNA: TGTGCCAGTAGTCCGTACGATGGCTACGAGCAGTACTTC.

The gene calls are TRBV10-3 and TRBJ2-5; D possibly corresponds to TRBD2 (8 bases). CDR1 ENHRY and CDR2 SYGVKD come from the germline V gene. With 3 bases removed from V and 5 bases from J, the gap between germline ends came to 22 bases. The CDR3 covers 17 residues. In DNA, the CDR3 is TGTGCCATCAGTGACTCCAGGGGGGCGGGAGGACTGGAGACCCAGTACTTC. It is translated as CAISDSRGAGGLETQYF.

Note on this clone: The same CDR3 also results from other DNA sequences found in this sample. The chain is built from TRBV5-1 and TRBJ2-1; 8 bases agree with TRBD2. Losses at the gene ends were 4 bases for V and 3 bases for J; bases not matched to a gene: 6. CDR3 length: 15 residues. CDR1 and CDR2 from the germline V gene are SGHRS and YFSETQ. This CDR3 is CASSPLAGSYNEQFF. Here the CDR3 DNA reads TGCGCCAGCAGCCCCTTAGCGGGAAGCTACAATGAGCAGTTCTTC.

V and J are TRBV20-1 and TRBJ1-6, with D hard to call. The CDR3 sequence is 10 residues long. Between the trimmed V and J ends, which lost 3 bases and 11 bases, there was a span of 5 bases. CDR1 is DFQATT, CDR2 SNEGSKA, per germline (reference sequence). The CDR3 reads CSASQPPLHF. DNA of the CDR3: TGCAGTGCTAGCCAGCCACCCCTCCACTTT.

This clone was observed a single time. This chain uses TRBV4-1 with TRBJ2-1; D gene uncertain. The CDR3 sequence is 11 residues long. Trimming pared 0 bases from V and 12 bases from J, leaving 6 bases between. Germline values: CDR1 MGHRA, CDR2 YSYEKL. CDR3 nucleotide sequence: TGCGCCAGCAGCCAAGATTCGTGGCAGTTCTTC. Translation gives CASSQDSWQFF.

The chain recombines TRBV15 with TRBJ2-3, with D perhaps TRBD2 (6 bases). The CDR3 runs to 16 residues. Trimming took 2 bases from V and 0 from J, leaving 12 bases between them. Germline assignment: CDR1 LNHNV and CDR2 YYDKDF (reference sequence). The CDR3 loop reads CATSRNLATSTDTQYF. CDR3 coding DNA: TGTGCCACCAGCAGAAATCTAGCGACTAGCACAGATACGCAGTATTTT.

The table lists this clone with a count of one. J is TRBJ2-7 and V is TRBV7-2, with a possible D match to TRBD2 (5 bases). The CDR3 has 13 amino acids. Trimming removed 3 bases from V and 12 bases from J, with 18 bases in between. Germline V CDR1 and CDR2: SGHTA, FQGNSA. CDR3 DNA sequence: TGTGCCAGCAGCTTGGGGTTCAGCGGCACACCGTACTTC. This gives the protein CASSLGFSGTPYF. The full variable domain, with the rest looked up from reference TRBV7-2 and TRBJ2-7, is GAGVSQSPSNKVTEKGKDVELRCDPISGHTALYWYRQSLGQGLEFLIYFQGNSAPDKSGLPSDRFSAERTGGSVSTLTIQRTQQEDSAVYLCASSLGFSGTPYFGPGTRLTVT.

The chain employs TRBV28 and TRBJ2-5; the match to TRBD1 covers 7 bases. CDR1 is MDHEN and CDR2 is SYDVKM in the germline V gene. V was pared by 2 bases and J by 7 bases, with 7 bases of the junction left unmatched. The length of the CDR3 is 14 residues. The CDR3 spells CASSLRQGVGTQYF. As DNA, the CDR3 is TGTGCCAGCAGTTTACGGCAGGGGGTCGGGACCCAGTACTTC. Filled out from reference TRBV28 and TRBJ2-5, the complete variable domain reads DVKVTQSSRYLVKRTGEKVFLECVQDMDHENMFWYRQDPGLGLRLIYFSYDVKMKEKGDIPEGYSVSREKKERFSLILESASTNQTSMYLCASSLRQGVGTQYFGPGTRLLVL.

The CDR3 nucleotides read TGTGCCAGCAAGGGGGTTTCCTACGAGCAGTACTTC. Translating it yields CASKGVSYEQYF. The chain links TRBV6-1 to TRBJ2-7; perhaps TRBD1 as D (6 bases). The CDR3 sequence is 12 residues long. The V end lost 7 bases, the J end lost 1 base, and 8 bases lay between the germline ends. Germline V gene lookup returns CDR1 MNHNS and CDR2 SASEGT.

This chain connects TRBV19 to TRBJ1-1; the D is unclear. V was clipped by 7 bases and J by 1 base, with 13 bases between them. The CDR3 spans 14 residues. Germline CDR1 and CDR2: LNHDA and SQIVND (reference sequence). The CDR3 reads CASTSGRGNTEAFF. The CDR3 bases are TGTGCCAGTACCAGCGGCAGAGGGAACACTGAAGCTTTCTTT.

This chain connects TRBV5-6 to TRBJ2-2, with 7 bases fitting TRBD2. The CDR3 consists of 18 residues. V lost 1 base to trimming and J lost 5 bases; unmatched junction nucleotides: 14. Germline-derived CDR1 and CDR2 are SGHDT and YYEEEE. CDR3: CASSLFVGWRGNTGELFF. The CDR3 DNA reads as TGTGCCAGCAGCTTGTTTGTTGGTTGGCGGGGGAATACCGGGGAGCTGTTTTTT.

The V call is TRBV25-1, the J call TRBJ1-3, with 8 bases matching TRBD1. Germline V gene sequence: CDR1 MGHDK, CDR2 SYGVNS. With 3 bases clipped from V and 4 bases from J, the junction kept 5 bases outside the gene matches. This CDR3 has 15 residues. The CDR3 DNA is TGTGCCAGCAGTGATCGGACAGGGCAAGGAAACACCATATATTTT. Protein sequence: CASSDRTGQGNTIYF. The variable domain in full, completed from reference TRBV25-1 and TRBJ1-3, reads EADIYQTPRYLVIGTGKKITLECSQTMGHDKMYWYQQDPGMELHLIHYSYGVNSTEKGDLSSESTVSRIRTEHFPLTLESARPSHTSQYLCASSDRTGQGNTIYFGEGSWLTVV.

J is TRBJ1-2 and V is TRBV19; 7 bases are a match to TRBD1. Germline CDR1 is LNHDA and CDR2 is SQIVND (reference sequence). CDR3 size: 15 residues. With 9 bases clipped from V and 2 bases from J, the junction kept 12 bases outside the gene matches. The DNA of the CDR3 is TGTGCCAGCAGAAAACAGGGGACTATAAACTATGGCTACACCTTC. Translated, it gives CASRKQGTINYGYTF.

In nucleotides, the CDR3 is TGCGCCAGCAGCTTGGTGGGGACACCGGGCGAAGGCTACACCTTC. It yields the protein CASSLVGTPGEGYTF. The chain joins TRBV5-1 to TRBJ1-2; weak D call: TRBD1 (6 bases). Germline assignment: CDR1 SGHRS and CDR2 YFSETQ. The CDR3 runs 15 residues. V lost 0 bases, J lost 8 bases, and 17 bases lay in between.

This clone was picked up one time. This rearrangement joins TRBV11-3 to TRBJ2-1; the D gene could be TRBD1 or TRBD2 (5 bases each). CDR3 length: 14 residues. V was trimmed by 1 base and J by 9 bases, leaving 13 bases between them. CDR1 is SGHNT and CDR2 is YENEEA in the germline V gene. The chain's CDR3 is CASSLGGKPSEQFF. The CDR3 coding sequence is TGTGCCAGCAGCTTAGGGGGGAAGCCCAGTGAGCAGTTCTTC. Variable domain in full (rest from reference TRBV11-3 and TRBJ2-1): EAGVVQSPRYKIIEKKQPVAFWCNPISGHNTLYWYLQNLGQGPELLIRYENEEAVDDSQLPKDRFSAERLKGVDSTLKIQPAELGDSAVYLCASSLGGKPSEQFFGPGTRLTVL.

Comments on this clone: Other DNA sequences within the sample encode an identical CDR3. This sequence joins TRBV10-3 and TRBJ2-7; 8 nucleotides align to TRBD1. V shed 3 bases and J 1 base; nucleotides not matched to a gene: 2. Germline values: CDR1 ENHRY, CDR2 SYGVKD. The CDR3 is made up of 14 amino acids. CDR3 residues: CAISDGTGSYEQYF. In nucleotides, the CDR3 is TGTGCCATCAGTGATGGGACAGGTTCCTACGAGCAGTACTTC.

Comment on this clone: Other DNA sequences in this specimen translate into the identical CDR3. The CDR3 is CASSVLAGVDTQYF. DNA of the CDR3: TGTGCCAGCAGCGTACTAGCGGGAGTAGATACGCAGTATTTT. The chain carries TRBV9 and TRBJ2-3; 10 nucleotides agree with TRBD2. V gave up 1 base and J gave up 5 bases; unmatched junction bases: 1. The CDR3 loop spans 14 amino acids. The germline V gene has CDR1 SGDLS and CDR2 YYNGEE.

The J gene is TRBJ1-2, the V gene TRBV5-1, with D possibly TRBD1 on 6 matching bases. The CDR3 is 15 residues long. The V and J ends lost 4 bases and 4 bases respectively, with 17 bases between them. Germline CDR1 is SGHRS and CDR2 is YFSETQ. CDR3 in amino acids: CASSPGDFHAYGYTF. In nucleotides, the CDR3 is TGCGCCAGCAGCCCAGGGGACTTCCACGCCTATGGCTACACCTTC.

The chain links TRBV28 to TRBJ2-5; D might be TRBD2 (7 bases). V dropped 5 bases and J dropped 0 bases, with 25 bases sitting between them. The CDR3 contains 19 residues. From germline, CDR1 is MDHEN and CDR2 SYDVKM. This CDR3 is CASSPWGGARGAYQETQYF. CDR3 sequence (DNA): TGTGCCAGCAGTCCCTGGGGGGGCGCGAGAGGAGCGTACCAAGAGACCCAGTACTTC.

This clone was observed a handful of times. The chain links TRBV10-1 to TRBJ2-1; D might be TRBD1 (6 bases). CDR3 size: 15 residues. Germline CDR1 WNHNN, CDR2 SYGVQD (reference sequence). The V and J ends lost 5 bases and 7 bases respectively, with 18 bases between them. The CDR3 DNA is TGCGCCAGCAGTCCGGACAGCGCAAGAGTGAATGAGCAGTTCTTC. It translates to CASSPDSARVNEQFF.

Notes on this clone: Other DNA sequences of this sample code for an identical CDR3. This rearrangement joins TRBV5-1 to TRBJ1-1; D gene uncertain. The V end was cut by 2 bases, the J end by 4 bases, with 6 bases between. The germline gives CDR1 SGHRS, CDR2 YFSETQ. The CDR3 consists of 12 residues. Here the CDR3 reads CASSFYGTEAFF. CDR3 nucleotide sequence: TGCGCCAGCAGCTTTTACGGCACTGAAGCTTTCTTT.

The chain joins TRBV7-3 to TRBJ2-1, with TRBD2 as a possible D gene (6 bases). The CDR3 extends over 17 amino acids. V was trimmed by 2 bases and J by 2 bases, leaving 16 bases between them. Germline V gene sequence: CDR1 SGHTA, CDR2 FQGTGA. Written as DNA, the CDR3 is TGTGCCAGCAGCTTACTGGGTGGCGGGACGACCTACAATGAGCAGTTCTTC. It specifies CASSLLGGGTTYNEQFF.

This chain connects TRBV19 to TRBJ2-5; D is possibly TRBD1 or TRBD2 (5 bases each). The V gene's germline CDR1 is LNHDA and CDR2 SQIVND (reference sequence). This CDR3 region has 14 residues. The V end lost 4 bases, the J end lost 5 bases, and 14 bases lay between the germline ends. CDR3 residues: CASSTGTLVETQYF. DNA for the CDR3: TGTGCCAGTAGTACCGGGACGCTTGTGGAGACCCAGTACTTC.